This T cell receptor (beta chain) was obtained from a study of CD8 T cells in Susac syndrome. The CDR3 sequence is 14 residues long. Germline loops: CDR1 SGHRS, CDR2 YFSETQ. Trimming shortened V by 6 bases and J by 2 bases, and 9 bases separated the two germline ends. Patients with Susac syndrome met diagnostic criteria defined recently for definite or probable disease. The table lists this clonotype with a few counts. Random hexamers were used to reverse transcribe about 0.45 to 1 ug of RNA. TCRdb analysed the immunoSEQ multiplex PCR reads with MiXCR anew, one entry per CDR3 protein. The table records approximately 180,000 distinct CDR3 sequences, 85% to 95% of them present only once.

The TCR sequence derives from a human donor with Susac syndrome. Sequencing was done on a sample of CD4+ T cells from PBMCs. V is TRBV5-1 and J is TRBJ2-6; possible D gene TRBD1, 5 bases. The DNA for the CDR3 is TGCGCCAGCACCGTACAGGCTGGGGCCAACGTCCTGACTTTC. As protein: CASTVQAGANVLTF.